The sequence of this T cell receptor beta chain was determined in a study of cytotoxic CD8 clonotypes in ibrutinib-treated CLL (dated by TCRdb to 2020 to 2023). Concerning the study at large: The cohort had about ten relapsed/refractory and some 15 treatment-naive patients; 17 were IGHV unmutated. Partial responses were observed in around 25 patients and complete responses in 2; after a median follow-up of roughly 62 months, remission was maintained in around 14 patients and progression was observed in roughly 12. Response samples were obtained after a median of approximately 12 months of treatment, with a range of about 6 to 36 months. An average of about 250,000 productive templates and some 100,000 productive rearrangements was obtained per sample. Longitudinal samples were obtainable from about 30% of the roughly 90 participants in the trial. Cryopreserved peripheral blood mononuclear cells were collected at three points: before therapy, at response, and at either sustained remission or disease progression. All remission and progressive disease samples were collected while patients were still receiving ibrutinib.

The time point label for this specimen denotes: approximately 2 years on ibrutinib. For TCR beta library preparation, approximately 1.9 micrograms of genomic DNA was extracted from cryopreserved PBMCs. Longitudinal blood samples from CLL patients receiving ibrutinib monotherapy were subjected to high-throughput TCR beta sequencing. The patients took part in an open-label, single-center phase 2 trial of ibrutinib monotherapy. The investigation overall reported the following: Public clonotypes were rare and either shrank or stayed stable during treatment, and the rise in clonality at ibrutinib response reflected expansion of private clonotypes. Sampling times were not matched between patients in sustained remission and patients whose disease was progressing, and lymph node repertoires were not examined. At baseline, clonality was higher than in age-matched healthy donors and showed a strong correlation with circulating CD8+ T-cell counts. Clonality increased at ibrutinib response, stayed stable in sustained remission, and fell back toward baseline at progression.

The germline V gene (reference sequence) supplies CDR1 MNHEY and CDR2 SMNVEV. Trimming removed 4 bases from V and 2 bases from J, leaving 17 bases between the germline ends. Including cysteine and phenylalanine, the CDR3 has 16 amino acids. Kept here is only the CDR3 DNA, which spans 48 bases and is read in frame from base 1. A MiSeq instrument was used for deep resolution sequencing, which targeted depths ranging from 1 in 1 million up to 1 in 200,000 T cells, with coverage averaging 10x for each clonotype. The immunoSEQ hsTCRB Kit was used to generate TCR beta libraries. The original methods were these. Data were analyzed with ImmunoSEQ Data Assistant and ImmunoSEQ Analyzer, with V, D and J genes assigned per IMGT definitions. Clonality was computed as one minus normalized Shannon entropy of productive rearrangement frequencies, ranging from 0 to 1. Only overrepresented clonotypes making up at least 0.05% of the repertoire of each patient were included in the public clonotype analysis. Fewer than 15 repertoires from age-matched healthy donors, obtained from immuneACCESS, served as clonality controls. TCRdb took this table from immuneACCESS and kept in-frame rearrangements with V and J called. Such tables lack part of the clones; where checked against another copy, unresolved V genes explain under half of the gap, and the rest is unexplained. V, J and clone size are those of that table, while D and trimming were read from the DNA. Present in this sample are some 130,000 clones, approximately 83% of which were seen just once. Approximately 2% of the sample rests with the top ten.

Comment on this clone: This clone's antigen is unknown. Base qualities are not at hand, and no much larger clone is one base apart.

Source: PBMCs, taken after 24 months of ibrutinib treatment. This clonotype was obtained from a human donor with chronic lymphocytic leukemia. The chain employs TRBV27 and TRBJ1-2; a tentative D call is TRBD1 (5 bases match). The CDR3 amino acid sequence is: CASSSGAWGENYGYTF. Here is the DNA: TGTGCCAGCAGTTCCGGGGCGTGGGGGGAAAACTATGGCTACACCTTC.